This T cell receptor beta chain derives from a study of cytomegalovirus exposure and HLA in healthy donors. Whole-study results and caveats: TCR beta V- and J-gene trimming, according to a later analysis, was linked to a missense DCLRE1C variant. In the analysis, some V segments, TRBV6-2 and TRBV6-3 included, were excluded as indistinguishable.

With 4 bases clipped from V and 1 base from J, the junction kept 5 bases outside the gene matches. Per the germline V gene, CDR1 is SGHRS and CDR2 is YFSETQ. The CDR3 is 16 residues long. Researchers ran the PCR with 60 Vbeta and 13 Jbeta primers. Assay used: immunoSEQ multiplex PCR; TCRdb lists only in-frame clones, some missing. The sample records 95,000 to 150,000 clones, less than 85% being singletons. This clone turned up a few times. What it binds is not known. The chain is built from TRBV5-1 and TRBJ2-2; 9 bases align to TRBD1. The TCR sequence derives from a female donor in good health and CMV-seronegative. Material for sequencing was PBMCs. This CDR3 is CASSLGTGRNTGELFF. The CDR3 nucleotides are TGCGCCAGCAGCCTGGGGACAGGGCGGAACACCGGGGAGCTGTTTTTT.